The entry that follows covers one TCR beta chain sequence. Its target is not known. The PCR used 60 Vbeta and 13 Jbeta primers. The repertoire was sequenced with immunoSEQ multiplex PCR; TCRdb's copy has only in-frame clones and lacks some. The table has 150,000 or so clones, 70% to 80% seen once. These data belong to a study of cytomegalovirus exposure and HLA in healthy donors. Study findings and constraints: Overall, under 200 TCR beta chains were annotated as cytomegalovirus-associated.

V was pared by 1 base and J by 0 bases, with 10 bases between. CDR3 length: 15 amino acids. Germline values: CDR1 SEHNR, CDR2 FQNEAQ (reference sequence). Sequenced input: PBMCs. The chain is built from TRBV7-9 and TRBJ2-7, with D tentatively TRBD2 (6 bases). This clonotype was obtained from a man younger than 45 in good health and CMV-seropositive. CDR3: CASSLESGSSYEQYF. CDR3 nucleotides: TGTGCCAGCAGCTTAGAATCCGGGAGCTCCTACGAGCAGTACTTC.